This TCR beta chain stems from a study of blood T cell repertoires in COVID-19. Study as a whole: PBMCs, B-cell-depleted T cells, or T cells provided the cDNA or gDNA that made up the material.

In the authors' workflow: Nucleated cell counts were estimated from reference gene primer amplification. Assay used: immunoSEQ multiplex PCR; TCRdb lists only in-frame clones, some missing. That table supplies the V and J calls and clone size; D and trimming were determined from the DNA. The data contain around 150,000 clones, about 79% of them seen just once; the ten biggest clones take up 2.5% to 3%. Those who participated ranged in age from 18 to 89 years and resided in some 24 US areas. The recovered donors of Cohort 3 showed two negative PCRs, clearance, or symptom resolution. The V gene lost 4 bases and the J gene lost 2 bases, with 7 bases spanning the gap. The CDR3 is made up of 13 amino acids.

The specimen was PBMCs or T cells enriched from blood (not recorded which). The clonotype originates from a woman between 50 and 59 years old who had recovered from COVID-19. V and J are TRBV12-3 or TRBV12-4 and TRBJ2-3; D may be TRBD2 (5 bases). For the CDR3, the DNA is TGTGCCAGCAGTTCTGGACTCACAGATACGCAGTATTTT. Its protein product is CASSSGLTDTQYF.